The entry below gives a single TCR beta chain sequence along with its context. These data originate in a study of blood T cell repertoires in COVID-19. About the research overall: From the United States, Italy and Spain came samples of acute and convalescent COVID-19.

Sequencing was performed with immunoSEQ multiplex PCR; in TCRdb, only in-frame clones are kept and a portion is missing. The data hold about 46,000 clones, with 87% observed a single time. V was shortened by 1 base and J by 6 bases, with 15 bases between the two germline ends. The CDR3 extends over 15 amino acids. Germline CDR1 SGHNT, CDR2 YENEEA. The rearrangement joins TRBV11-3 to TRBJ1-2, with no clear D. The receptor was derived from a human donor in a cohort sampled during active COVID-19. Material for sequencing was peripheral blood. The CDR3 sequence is CASSLAPGRENGYTF. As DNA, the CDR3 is TGTGCCAGCAGCTTAGCCCCGGGGAGGGAAAATGGCTACACCTTC.